A selection of T cell receptor beta chains follows, all from one sample in a study of CD8 T cells in Susac syndrome. TCRdb itself ran the immunoSEQ multiplex PCR reads through MiXCR, one entry per CDR3 protein. The sample yields roughly 100,000 distinct CDR3 sequences, 94% seen once. The sample taken for sequencing was CD8+ T cells from PBMCs. The receptors come from a human donor with Susac syndrome. The CDR3 runs from the conserved cysteine through the conserved F or W. The D gene is left open where the match is weak. Rows give clone size only sometimes, using once, few, many, or a class for an expanded clone.

>14|TRBJ2-1|TRBV29-1|NA|NA
CSAPGTLSYNEQFF
TGCAGCGCCCCCGGGACTCTCTCCTACAATGAGCAGTTCTTC
>14|TRBJ2-5|TRBV27|TRBD1|NA
CASSPGQGRETQYF
TGTGCCAGCAGTCCAGGACAGGGACGGGAGACCCAGTACTTC
>14|TRBJ1-1|TRBV6-5|NA|NA
CASSPQVQGREAFF
TGTGCCAGCAGTCCGCAGGTTCAGGGCCGTGAAGCTTTCTTT
>15|TRBJ2-3|TRBV7-6|NA|NA
CASSLAGGDTDTQYF
TGTGCCAGCAGCTTAGCAGGGGGGGACACAGATACGCAGTATTTT
>11|TRBJ2-1|TRBV4-2|NA|NA
CASSQKGEQFF
TGTGCCAGCAGCCAAAAGGGTGAGCAGTTCTTC
>13|TRBJ2-3|TRBV12-3/TRBV12-4|NA|NA
CASSTGVQDTQYF
TGTGCCAGCAGTACGGGGGTTCAGGATACGCAGTATTTT
>15|TRBJ1-2|TRBV10-3|NA|NA
CAIRVGTEANYGYTF
TGTGCCATCAGGGTTGGGACGGAAGCTAACTATGGCTACACCTTC
>11|TRBJ1-2|TRBV12-5|NA|NA
CASGVSYGYTF
TGTGCTAGTGGTGTTAGCTATGGCTACACCTTC
>14|TRBJ2-5|TRBV19|TRBD1|NA
CASSQQGVGETQYF
TGTGCCAGTAGTCAGCAGGGGGTTGGAGAGACCCAGTACTTC
>12|TRBJ2-7|TRBV16|NA|few
CASSQSSYEQYF
TGTGCCAGCAGCCAATCATCCTACGAGCAGTACTTC
>13|TRBJ2-1|TRBV7-9|TRBD1|NA
CASSETGEDEQFF
TGTGCCAGCAGCGAGACAGGGGAGGATGAGCAGTTCTTC
>14|TRBJ1-1|TRBV27|NA|NA
CASSRVGGHTEAFF
TGTGCCAGCAGTCGAGTCGGAGGGCACACTGAAGCTTTCTTT
>15|TRBJ2-1|TRBV6-2/TRBV6-3|NA|NA
CASTSSRAAYNEQFF
TGTGCCAGCACCTCCTCGCGGGCAGCCTACAATGAGCAGTTCTTC
>13|TRBJ2-7|TRBV25-1|NA|NA
CASSESAGYEQYF
TGTGCCAGCAGTGAATCAGCGGGCTACGAGCAGTACTTC
>15|TRBJ1-2|TRBV3-1|NA|NA
CASSHSGRGYYGYTF
TGTGCCAGCAGCCATTCCGGTCGGGGTTACTATGGCTACACCTTC
>13|TRBJ2-2|TRBV27|NA|NA
CASQPSRTGELFF
TGTGCCAGCCAACCTAGCAGAACCGGGGAGCTGTTTTTT
>15|TRBJ1-1|TRBV13|TRBD1|NA
CASSTWDREETEAFF
TGTGCCAGCAGCACTTGGGACAGGGAGGAAACTGAAGCTTTCTTT
>12|TRBJ2-7|TRBV20-1|TRBD1|once
CSALTGGAEQYF
TGCAGTGCTCTTACAGGGGGCGCAGAGCAGTACTTC
>15|TRBJ1-6|TRBV7-9|NA|NA
CASSPDLGSHSPLHF
TGTGCCAGCAGCCCTGACCTCGGGTCTCATTCACCCCTCCACTTT
>14|TRBJ2-3|TRBV7-3|TRBD2|NA
CASAGGGDTDTQYF
TGTGCCAGCGCCGGGGGGGGCGACACAGATACGCAGTATTTT
>14|TRBJ2-1|TRBV20-1|NA|NA
CRVEGTRGIHEQFF
TGCAGGGTTGAGGGTACTAGGGGGATCCATGAGCAGTTCTTC
>14|TRBJ1-2|TRBV7-9|TRBD1|NA
CASSLVGTAYGYTF
TGTGCCAGCAGCTTAGTCGGGACAGCCTATGGCTACACCTTC
>12|TRBJ1-4|TRBV12-3/TRBV12-4|NA|NA
CASRSRPEKLFF
TGTGCCAGCAGGTCCCGCCCGGAAAAACTGTTTTTT
>13|TRBJ2-7|TRBV13|NA|NA
CASSYSIGDEQYF
TGTGCCAGCAGCTACAGCATTGGGGACGAGCAGTACTTC
>13|TRBJ2-1|TRBV20-1|TRBD2|NA
CSVRLAGGNEQFF
TGCAGTGTCCGACTAGCGGGGGGGAATGAGCAGTTCTTC